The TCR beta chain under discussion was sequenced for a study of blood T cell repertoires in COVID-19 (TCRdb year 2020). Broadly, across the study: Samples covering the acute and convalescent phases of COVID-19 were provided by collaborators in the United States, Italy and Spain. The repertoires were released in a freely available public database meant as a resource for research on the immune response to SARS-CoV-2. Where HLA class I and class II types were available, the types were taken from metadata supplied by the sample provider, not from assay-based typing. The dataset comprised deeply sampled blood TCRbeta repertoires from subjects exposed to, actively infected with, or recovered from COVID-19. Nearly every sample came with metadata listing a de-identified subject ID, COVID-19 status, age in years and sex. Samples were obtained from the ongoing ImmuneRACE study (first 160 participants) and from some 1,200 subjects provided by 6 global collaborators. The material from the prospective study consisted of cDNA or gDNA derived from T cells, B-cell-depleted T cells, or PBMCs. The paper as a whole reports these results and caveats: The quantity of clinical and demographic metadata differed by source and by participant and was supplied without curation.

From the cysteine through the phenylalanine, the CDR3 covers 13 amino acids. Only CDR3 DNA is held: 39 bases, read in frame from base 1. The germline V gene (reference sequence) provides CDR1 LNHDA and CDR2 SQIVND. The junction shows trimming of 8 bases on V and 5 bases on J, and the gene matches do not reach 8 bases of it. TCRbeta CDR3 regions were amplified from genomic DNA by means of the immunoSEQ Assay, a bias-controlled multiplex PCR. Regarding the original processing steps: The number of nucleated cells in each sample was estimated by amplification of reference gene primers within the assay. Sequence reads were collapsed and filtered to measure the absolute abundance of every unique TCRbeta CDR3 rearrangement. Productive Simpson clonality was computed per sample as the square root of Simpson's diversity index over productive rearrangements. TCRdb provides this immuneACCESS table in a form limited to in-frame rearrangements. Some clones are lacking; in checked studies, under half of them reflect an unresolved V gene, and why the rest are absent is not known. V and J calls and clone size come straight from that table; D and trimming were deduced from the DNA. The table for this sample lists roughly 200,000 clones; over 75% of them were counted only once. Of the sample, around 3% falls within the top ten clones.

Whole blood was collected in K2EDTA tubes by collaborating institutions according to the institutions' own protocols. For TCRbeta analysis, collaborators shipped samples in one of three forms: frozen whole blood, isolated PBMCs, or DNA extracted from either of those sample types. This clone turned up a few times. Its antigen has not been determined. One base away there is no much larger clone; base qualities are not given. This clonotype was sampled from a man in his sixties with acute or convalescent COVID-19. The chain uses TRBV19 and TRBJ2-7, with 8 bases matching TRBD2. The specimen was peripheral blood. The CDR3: CASSGGFNHEQYF. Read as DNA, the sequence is TGTGCCAGTTCGGGAGGGTTCAACCACGAGCAGTACTTC.